This T cell receptor (beta chain) was sequenced in a study of blood T cell repertoires in COVID-19. Categorization into cohorts depended on clinical history that participants reported. Method: immunoSEQ multiplex PCR; TCRdb's copy keeps in-frame clones and lacks some. The sample shows about 270,000 clones, approximately 89% of them seen only once. V lost 5 bases and J lost 1; bases outside the gene matches: 3. The germline CDR1 and CDR2 sequences are PRHDT and FYEKMQ (reference sequence). The CDR3 runs 14 residues. The sample consisted of PBMCs or T cells enriched from blood (not recorded which). The origin of this receptor is a man in his forties who had been exposed to COVID-19. The chain employs TRBV13 and TRBJ1-1, with TRBD1 matching over 8 bases. As DNA, the CDR3 is TGTGCCAGCAGCCCCGACAGGGGGAACACTGAAGCTTTCTTT. Its translation: CASSPDRGNTEAFF.